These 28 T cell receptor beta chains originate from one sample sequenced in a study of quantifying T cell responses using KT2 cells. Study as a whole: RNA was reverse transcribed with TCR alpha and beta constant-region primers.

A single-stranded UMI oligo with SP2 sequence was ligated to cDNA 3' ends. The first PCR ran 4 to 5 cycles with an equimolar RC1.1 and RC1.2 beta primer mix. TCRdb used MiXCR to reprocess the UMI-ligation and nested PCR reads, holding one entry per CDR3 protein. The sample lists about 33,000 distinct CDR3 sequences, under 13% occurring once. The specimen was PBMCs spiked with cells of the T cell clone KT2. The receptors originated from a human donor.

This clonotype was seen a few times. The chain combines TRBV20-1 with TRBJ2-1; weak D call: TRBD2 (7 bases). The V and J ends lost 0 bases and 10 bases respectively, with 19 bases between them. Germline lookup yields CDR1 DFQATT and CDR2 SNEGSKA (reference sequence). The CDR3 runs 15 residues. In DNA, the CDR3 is TGCAGTGCTAGAGATCGGCGTTGGGGGGGCGGAGAGCAGTTCTTC. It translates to CSARDRRWGGGEQFF.

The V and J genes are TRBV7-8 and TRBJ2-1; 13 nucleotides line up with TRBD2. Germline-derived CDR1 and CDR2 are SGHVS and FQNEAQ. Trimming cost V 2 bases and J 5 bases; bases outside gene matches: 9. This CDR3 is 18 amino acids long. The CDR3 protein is CASSLRVTGTSGNNEQFF. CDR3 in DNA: TGTGCCAGCAGCTTACGGGTCACCGGGACTAGCGGGAACAATGAGCAGTTCTTC.

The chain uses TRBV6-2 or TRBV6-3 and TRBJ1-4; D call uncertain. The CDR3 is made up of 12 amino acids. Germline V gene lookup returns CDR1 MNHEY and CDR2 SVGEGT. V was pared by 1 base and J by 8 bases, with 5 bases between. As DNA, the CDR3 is TGTGCCAGCAGTTACTTAGAGGAAAAACTGTTTTTT. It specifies CASSYLEEKLFF.

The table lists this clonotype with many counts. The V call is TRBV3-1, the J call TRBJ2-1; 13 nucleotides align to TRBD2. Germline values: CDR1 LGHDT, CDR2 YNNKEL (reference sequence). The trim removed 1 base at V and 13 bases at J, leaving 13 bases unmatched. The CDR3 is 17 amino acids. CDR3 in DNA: TGTGCCAGCAGCCAAGGGGCTTTGGGACTAGCGGGATCCTCACAGTTCTTC. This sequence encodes CASSQGALGLAGSSQFF.

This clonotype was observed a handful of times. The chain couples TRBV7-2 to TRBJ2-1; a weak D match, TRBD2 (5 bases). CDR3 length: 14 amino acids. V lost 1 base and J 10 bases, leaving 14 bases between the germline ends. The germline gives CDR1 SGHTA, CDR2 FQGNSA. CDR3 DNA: TGTGCCAGCAGCTTAGAATTAGTCGGGATAGAGCAGTTCTTC. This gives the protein CASSLELVGIEQFF.

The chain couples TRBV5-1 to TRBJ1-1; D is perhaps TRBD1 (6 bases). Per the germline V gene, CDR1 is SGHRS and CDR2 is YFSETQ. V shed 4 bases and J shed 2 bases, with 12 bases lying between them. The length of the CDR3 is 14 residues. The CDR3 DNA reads TGCGCCAGCAGCCCAAGACAGGAAAACACTGAAGCTTTCTTT. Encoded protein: CASSPRQENTEAFF.

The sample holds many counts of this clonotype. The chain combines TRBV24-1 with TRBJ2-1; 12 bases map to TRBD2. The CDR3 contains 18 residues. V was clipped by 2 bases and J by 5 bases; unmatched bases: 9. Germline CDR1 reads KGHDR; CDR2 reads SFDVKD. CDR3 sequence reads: CATSDSWTSGDGHNEQFF. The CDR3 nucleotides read TGTGCCACCAGTGATTCCTGGACTAGCGGGGATGGGCACAATGAGCAGTTCTTC.

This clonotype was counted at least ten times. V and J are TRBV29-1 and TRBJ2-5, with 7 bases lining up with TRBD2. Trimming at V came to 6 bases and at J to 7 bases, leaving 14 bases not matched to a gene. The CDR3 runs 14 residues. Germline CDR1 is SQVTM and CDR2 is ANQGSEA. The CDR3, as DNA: TGCAGCGTAGACCGCGGGACGGGGGGAGGGACCCAGTACTTC. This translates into CSVDRGTGGGTQYF.

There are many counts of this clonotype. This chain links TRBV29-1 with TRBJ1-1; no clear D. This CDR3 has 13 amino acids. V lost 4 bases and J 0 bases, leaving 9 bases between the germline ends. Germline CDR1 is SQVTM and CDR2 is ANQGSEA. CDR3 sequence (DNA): TGCAGCGTTGTACGCCAGCTGAACACTGAAGCTTTCTTT. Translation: CSVVRQLNTEAFF. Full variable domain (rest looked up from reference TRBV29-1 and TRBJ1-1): SAVISQKPSRDICQRGTSLTIQCQVDSQVTMMFWYRQQPGQSLTLIATANQGSEATYESGFVIDKFPISRPNLTFSTLTVSNMSPEDSSIYLCSVVRQLNTEAFFGQGTRLTVV.

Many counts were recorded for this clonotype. The CDR3: CASSEQGVDYEQFF. CDR3 DNA sequence: TGTGCCAGCAGTGAGCAGGGGGTCGACTATGAGCAGTTCTTC. V gene TRBV2 combines with J gene TRBJ2-1, with 7 bases lining up with TRBD1. Germline V lookup: CDR1 SNHLY, CDR2 FYNNEI. This CDR3 spans 14 amino acids. With V trimmed by 3 bases and J by 8 bases, 7 bases remained unmatched.

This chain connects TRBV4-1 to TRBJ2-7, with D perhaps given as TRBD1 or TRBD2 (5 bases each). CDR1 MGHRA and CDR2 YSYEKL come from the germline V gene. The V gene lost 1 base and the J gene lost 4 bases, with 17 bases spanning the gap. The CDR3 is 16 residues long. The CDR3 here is CASSQGSGTEKYEQYF. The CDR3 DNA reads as TGCGCCAGCAGCCAAGGTTCCGGGACGGAGAAATACGAGCAGTACTTC.

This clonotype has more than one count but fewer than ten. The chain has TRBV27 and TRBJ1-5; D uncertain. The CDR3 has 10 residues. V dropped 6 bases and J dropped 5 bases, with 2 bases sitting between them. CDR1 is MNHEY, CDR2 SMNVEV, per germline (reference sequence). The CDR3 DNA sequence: TGTGCCAGCAGGCATCAGCCCCAGCATTTT. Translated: CASRHQPQHF.

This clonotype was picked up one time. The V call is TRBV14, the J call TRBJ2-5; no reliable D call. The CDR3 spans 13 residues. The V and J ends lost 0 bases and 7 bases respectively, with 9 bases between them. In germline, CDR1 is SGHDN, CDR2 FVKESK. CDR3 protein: CASSQEMGRTQYF. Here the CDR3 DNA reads TGTGCCAGCAGCCAAGAAATGGGTCGGACCCAGTACTTC.

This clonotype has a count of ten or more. CDR3 nucleotides: TGCGCCAGCAGCCAAGGAGGGGGTGGTGATAATGAAAAACTGTTTTTT. This codes for CASSQGGGGDNEKLFF. The chain joins TRBV4-1 to TRBJ1-4; a possible D gene is TRBD1 (6 bases). This CDR3 is 16 amino acids long. Germline V gene data show CDR1 as MGHRA and CDR2 as YSYEKL. V lost 1 base, J lost 4 bases, and 13 bases lay in between.

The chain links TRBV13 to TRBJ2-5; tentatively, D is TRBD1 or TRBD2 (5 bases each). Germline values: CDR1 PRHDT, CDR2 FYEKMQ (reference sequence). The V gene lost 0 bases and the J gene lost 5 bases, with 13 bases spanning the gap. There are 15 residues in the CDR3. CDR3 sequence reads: CASSLGLGAKETQYF. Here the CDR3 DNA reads TGTGCCAGCAGCTTAGGCCTCGGGGCGAAGGAGACCCAGTACTTC.

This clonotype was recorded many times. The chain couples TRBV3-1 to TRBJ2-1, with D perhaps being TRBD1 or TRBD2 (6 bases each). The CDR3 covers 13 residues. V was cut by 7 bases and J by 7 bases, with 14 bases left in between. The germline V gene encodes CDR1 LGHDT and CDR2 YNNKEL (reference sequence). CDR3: CASTEGVGNEQFF. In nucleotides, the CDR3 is TGTGCCAGCACGGAGGGGGTGGGAAATGAGCAGTTCTTC.

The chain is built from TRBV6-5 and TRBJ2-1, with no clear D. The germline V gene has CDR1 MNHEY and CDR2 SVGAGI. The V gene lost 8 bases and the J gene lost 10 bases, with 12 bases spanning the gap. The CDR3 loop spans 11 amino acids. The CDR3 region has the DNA TGTGCCAGCGGACCCGCCTCCGAGCAGTTCTTC. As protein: CASGPASEQFF.

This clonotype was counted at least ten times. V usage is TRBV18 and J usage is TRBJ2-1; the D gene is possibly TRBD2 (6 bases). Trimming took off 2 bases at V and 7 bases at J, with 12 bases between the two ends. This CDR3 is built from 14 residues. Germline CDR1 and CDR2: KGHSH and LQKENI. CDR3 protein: CASSPTGAYNEQFF. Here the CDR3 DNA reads TGTGCCAGCTCACCAACGGGAGCGTATAATGAGCAGTTCTTC. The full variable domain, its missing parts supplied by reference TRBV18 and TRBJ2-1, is NAGVMQNPRHLVRRRGQEARLRCSPMKGHSHVYWYRQLPEEGLKFMVYLQKENIIDESGMPKERFSAEFPKEGPSILRIQQVVRGDSAAYFCASSPTGAYNEQFFGPGTRLTVL.

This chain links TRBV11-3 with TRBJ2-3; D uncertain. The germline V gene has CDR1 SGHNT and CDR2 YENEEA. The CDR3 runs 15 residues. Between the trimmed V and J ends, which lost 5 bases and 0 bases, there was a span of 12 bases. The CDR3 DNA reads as TGTGCCAGCAGCCCTTATTCGGACAGCACAGATACGCAGTATTTT. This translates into CASSPYSDSTDTQYF.

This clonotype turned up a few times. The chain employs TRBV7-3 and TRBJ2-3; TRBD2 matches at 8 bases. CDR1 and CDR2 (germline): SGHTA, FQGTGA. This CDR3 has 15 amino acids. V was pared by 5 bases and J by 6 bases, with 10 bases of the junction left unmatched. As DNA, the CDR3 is TGTGCCAGCAGCCTTACTAGCGGCAAGTGGGATACGCAGTATTTT. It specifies CASSLTSGKWDTQYF.

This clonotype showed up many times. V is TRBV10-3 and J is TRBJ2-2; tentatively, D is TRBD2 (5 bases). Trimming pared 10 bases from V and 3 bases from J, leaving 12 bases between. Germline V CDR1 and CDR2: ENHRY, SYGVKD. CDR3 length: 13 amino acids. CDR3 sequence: CASRTEDTGELFF. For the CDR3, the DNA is TGTGCCAGCCGGACGGAGGACACCGGGGAGCTGTTTTTT.

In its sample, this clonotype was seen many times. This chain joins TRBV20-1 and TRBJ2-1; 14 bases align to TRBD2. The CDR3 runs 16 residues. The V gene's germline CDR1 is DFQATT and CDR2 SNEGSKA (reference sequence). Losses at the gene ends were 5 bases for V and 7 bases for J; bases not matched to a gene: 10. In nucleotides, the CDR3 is TGCAGTGCTCTAAAGGGACTAGCGGGAGTAAGGAATGAGCAGTTCTTC. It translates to CSALKGLAGVRNEQFF.

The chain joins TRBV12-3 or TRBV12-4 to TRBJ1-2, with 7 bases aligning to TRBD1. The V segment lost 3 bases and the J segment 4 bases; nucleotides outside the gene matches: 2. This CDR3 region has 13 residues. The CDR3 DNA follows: TGTGCCAGCAGTTTTCACAGGGGCTATGGCTACACCTTC. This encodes CASSFHRGYGYTF.

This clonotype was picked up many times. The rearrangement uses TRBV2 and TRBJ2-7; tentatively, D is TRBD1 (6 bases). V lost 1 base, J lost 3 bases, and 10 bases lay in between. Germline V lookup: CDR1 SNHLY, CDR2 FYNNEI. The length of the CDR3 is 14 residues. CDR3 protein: CASSEGQGNYEQYF. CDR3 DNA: TGTGCCAGCAGTGAAGGGCAGGGGAACTACGAGCAGTACTTC.

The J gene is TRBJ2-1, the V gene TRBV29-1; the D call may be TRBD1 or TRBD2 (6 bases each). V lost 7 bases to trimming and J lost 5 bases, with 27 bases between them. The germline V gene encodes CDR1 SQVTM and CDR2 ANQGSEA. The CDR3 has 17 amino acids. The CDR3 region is CSARRRGGLQKDNEQFF. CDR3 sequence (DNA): TGCAGCGCCCGCCGCAGGGGAGGCCTTCAGAAGGACAATGAGCAGTTCTTC.

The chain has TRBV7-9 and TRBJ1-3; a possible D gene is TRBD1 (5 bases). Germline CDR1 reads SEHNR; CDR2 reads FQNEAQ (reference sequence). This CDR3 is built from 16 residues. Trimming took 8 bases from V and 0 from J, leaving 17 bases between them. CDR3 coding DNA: TGTGCCAGCGGTTCCCGGGACCCCGGCTCTGGAAACACCATATATTTT. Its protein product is CASGSRDPGSGNTIYF.

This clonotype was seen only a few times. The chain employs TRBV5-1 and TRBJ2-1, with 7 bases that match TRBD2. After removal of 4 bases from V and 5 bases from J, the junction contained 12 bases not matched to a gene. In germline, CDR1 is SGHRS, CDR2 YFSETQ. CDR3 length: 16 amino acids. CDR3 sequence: CASSSRLAAINNEQFF. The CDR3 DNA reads TGCGCCAGCAGCAGCCGGCTAGCGGCAATTAACAATGAGCAGTTCTTC.

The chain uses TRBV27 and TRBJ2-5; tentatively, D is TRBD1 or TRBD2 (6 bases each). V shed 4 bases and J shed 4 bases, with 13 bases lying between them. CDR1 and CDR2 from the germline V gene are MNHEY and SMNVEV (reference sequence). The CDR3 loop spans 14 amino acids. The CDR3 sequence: CASSSRLGGETQYF. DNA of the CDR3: TGTGCCAGCAGTTCCAGACTAGGGGGAGAGACCCAGTACTTC.